These 3 T cell receptor beta chains originate from one sample sequenced in a study of T cell repertoires in aging, cancer and after chemotherapy. A mixed TRB-A/B primer pool amplified rearranged TRB by multiplex touch-down PCR. MiXCR, applied by TCRdb to the multiplex PCR reads, yields one record per CDR3 protein. Of around 2,400 distinct CDR3 sequences listed, 20% to 30% are singletons. Peripheral blood genomic DNA, not sorted cells or RNA, was the template. Sequenced material: blood. The receptor set was obtained from a human donor with a solid tumor.

The rearrangement joins TRBV28 to TRBJ1-4; D remains unclear. CDR3 length: 15 amino acids. The germline CDR1 and CDR2 sequences are MDHEN and SYDVKM. V lost 2 bases and J lost 0, with 7 bases in between. The CDR3 loop reads CASSLTPSTNEKLFF. The CDR3 DNA is TGTGCCAGCAGTTTAACACCTTCAACTAATGAAAAACTGTTTTTT.

This chain connects TRBV20-1 to TRBJ2-4, with unresolved D. Germline-derived CDR1 and CDR2 are DFQATT and SNEGSKA (reference sequence). The CDR3 is made up of 14 amino acids. V gave up 2 bases and J gave up 8 bases, with 16 bases separating them. This chain's CDR3 is CSARLLTEPYIQYF. The CDR3, as DNA: TGCAGTGCTAGACTGCTTACTGAGCCATACATTCAGTACTTC.

This chain links TRBV5-4 with TRBJ2-5; 7 bases fit TRBD2. V was pared by 2 bases and J by 7 bases, with 8 bases of the junction left unmatched. Germline V gives CDR1 SGHNT, CDR2 YYREEE (reference sequence). The CDR3 length is 14 residues. The CDR3 sequence is CASSLAGPLGTQYF. DNA for the CDR3: TGTGCCAGCAGCTTAGCGGGGCCCCTGGGGACCCAGTACTTC. The full variable domain, completed using reference TRBV5-4 and TRBJ2-5, is ETGVTQSPTHLIKTRGQQVTLRCSSQSGHNTVSWYQQALGQGPQFIFQYYREEENGRGNFPPRFSGLQFPNYSSELNVNALELDDSALYLCASSLAGPLGTQYFGPGTRLLVL.